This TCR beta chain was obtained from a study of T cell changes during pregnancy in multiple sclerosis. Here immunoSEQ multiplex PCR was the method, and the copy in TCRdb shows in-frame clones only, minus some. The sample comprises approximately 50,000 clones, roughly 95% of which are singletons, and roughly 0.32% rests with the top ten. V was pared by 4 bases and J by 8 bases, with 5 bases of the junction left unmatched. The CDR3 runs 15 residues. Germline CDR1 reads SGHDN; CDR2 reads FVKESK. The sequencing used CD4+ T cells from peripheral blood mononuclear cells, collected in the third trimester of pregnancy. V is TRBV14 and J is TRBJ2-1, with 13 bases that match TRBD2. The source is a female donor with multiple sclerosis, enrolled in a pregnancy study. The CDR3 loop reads CASSRLAGGRDEQFF. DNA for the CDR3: TGTGCCAGCAGCCGACTAGCGGGGGGAAGGGATGAGCAGTTCTTC.